The clone carrying this T cell receptor (beta chain) was seen only once. Its antigen is not identified. The data derive from a study of T cell responses to AZD1222 COVID-19 vaccine. Study-level information: The analysis combined second doses at about 4 or about 12 weeks.

V was trimmed by 2 bases and J by 2 bases, leaving 12 bases between them. Germline lookup yields CDR1 GTSNPN and CDR2 SVGIG (reference sequence). CDR3 length: 14 residues. The repertoire was sequenced with immunoSEQ multiplex PCR; TCRdb's copy has only in-frame clones and lacks some. The sample has about 120,000 clones, 91% seen once. The study, taken as a whole, reports: After the peak T cell response, and only then, were repertoires sampled.

This TCR derives from an adult in good health. Here the sequenced sample was peripheral blood, taken on day 0 of AZD1222 vaccination. The gene calls are TRBV30 and TRBJ2-5; possibly TRBD1 or TRBD2 for D (5 bases each). In nucleotides, the CDR3 is TGTGCCTGGAGTTGGGGACCGGGACAAGAGACCCAGTACTTC. Translating gives CAWSWGPGQETQYF. The whole variable domain, remainder taken from reference TRBV30 and TRBJ2-5, is SQTIHQWPATLVQPVGSPLSLECTVEGTSNPNLYWYRQAAGRGLQLLFYSVGIGQISSEVPQNLSASRPQDRQFILSSKKLLLSDSGFYLCAWSWGPGQETQYFGPGTRLLVL.